This entry is about one T cell receptor beta chain. No antigen is known for it. Per-base quality was not reported, and no clone a single base away is much larger than it. The label giving this sample's time point can be read as: cycle 4 day 1 (C4D1), after five to seven weeks of nivolumab. All trial patients had relapsed after autologous stem cell transplantation, with cohorts A, B and C differing in prior brentuximab vedotin exposure. A total of fewer than 70 patients with relapsed/refractory classical Hodgkin lymphoma made up the trial cohort, and each patient's best overall response was complete response, partial response or progressive disease. Single-agent nivolumab was administered to trial patients in the multi-cohort phase II CheckMate 205 trial. An independent review committee assessed best overall response using the 2007 International Working Group response criteria. Trial PBMCs were collected immediately before nivolumab initiation (C1D1) and during therapy at cycle 2 day 1 and cycle 4 day 1. Peripheral blood was collected in 8 mL Vacutainer Cell Preparation Tubes, from which PBMCs were isolated by centrifugation and then cryopreserved.

The data originate from a study of PD-1 blockade in classical Hodgkin lymphoma (TCRdb year 2020). With respect to the entire study: Nivolumab dosing was 3 mg/kg intravenously every 2 weeks, continuing until either disease progression or unacceptable toxicity. The study used TCR beta sequencing and CyTOF to define a peripheral blood immune signature of response to PD-1 blockade in classical Hodgkin lymphoma. Study-level results and caveats: Only a single clinical trial cohort was studied, and what caused the repertoire differences, possibly disease activity or prior therapy, remained undefined. Diversity was lower in patients who began nivolumab less than 1 year after ASCT, so these patients were left out of later analyses to avoid confounding by immune reconstitution. Trial patients with a complete response had baseline diversity similar to that of newly diagnosed patients, while partial responders and progressors had significantly lower diversity. CD4+ but not CD8+ TCR diversity rose significantly by C4D1 (p=0.0027 vs p=0.16), most apparent in complete responders (p=0.02). Baseline TCR diversity was reported as lower in newly diagnosed patients than in healthy donors, and lower still in relapsed/refractory patients.

The CDR3 runs 15 residues from the cysteine to the phenylalanine. Just the 45-base CDR3 DNA is kept, in frame starting at base 1. As encoded in the germline V gene, CDR1 is SGHVS while CDR2 is FQNEAQ. V gives up 5 bases and J gives up 1 base, and the segment between their germline ends measures 14 bases. Genomic DNA was isolated using the Qiagen DNeasy kit from unsorted PBMCs as well as from negatively selected CD4+ and CD8+ fractions. Amplification of TCR beta CDR3 regions was done by immunoSEQ multiplex PCR with primers that anneal to V and J segments. A synthetic immune receptor repertoire was used to minimize amplification bias, and remaining bias was computationally removed after sequencing. The original pipeline was this. Custom Python scripts were used to quantify repertoire diversity as the Shannon entropy index. The unsorted, CD4+ and CD8+ repertoires were each analyzed separately, with the exception of combined analyses, where CD4+ and CD8+ sequences were merged in silico. Clonal expansion was defined as at least a 2-fold frequency increase after treatment relative to C1D1, with a pseudocount of 0.5 for undetected baseline clones. Singleton clones were defined as clones with 0 or 1 copy at C1D1, and non-singleton clones were defined as clones with 2 or more copies. By matching protein sequences in sorted samples from the same patient, clones expanded in unsorted samples were annotated as CD4+, CD8+ or unknown. Diversity changes from C1D1 to C4D1 were tested in paired samples using Wilcoxon tests. TCRdb mirrors the immuneACCESS table, restricted to in-frame sequences. Some clones are absent from its copies; in checked studies, under half trace to an unresolved V gene, and the reason for the others is unknown. From that table come the V and J calls and clone size; the DNA was used to work out D and trimming. In all, the sample holds roughly 60,000 clones, and more than 90% of those were seen once. Together, the top ten hold approximately 8% of the sample.

This sequence was found in a human donor with classical Hodgkin lymphoma. Sequencing used peripheral blood mononuclear cells (PBMCs), obtained before the fourth cycle of nivolumab. The rearrangement combines TRBV7-8 with TRBJ2-5, with TRBD2 perhaps the D gene, on 6 matching bases. The bases read TGTGCCAGCAGCGACAAGCGGACTACCCAAGAGACCCAGTACTTC. Translated, this gives CASSDKRTTQETQYF.